The source of this T cell receptor (beta chain) is a study of blood T cell repertoires in COVID-19. About the study: Samples representing acute and convalescent COVID-19 were sourced from the United States, Italy and Spain. From T cells, B-cell-depleted T cells, or PBMCs came the material, which was cDNA or gDNA.

Per the authors' pipeline: Using reference gene primer amplification, nucleated cell counts were estimated. TCRdb's copy holds only in-frame clones and misses some; the assay was immunoSEQ multiplex PCR. V and J calls plus clone size are reproduced from that table; the DNA served to infer D and trimming. The sample holds tens of thousands of clones, approximately 82% seen once. Losses at the gene ends were 1 base for V and 4 bases for J; bases not matched to a gene: 9. Germline V gene data show CDR1 as SEHNR and CDR2 as FQNEAQ (reference sequence). The CDR3 runs 17 residues. The TCR comes from a human donor in a cohort sampled during active COVID-19. V gene TRBV7-9 combines with J gene TRBJ2-3; 9 bases map to TRBD2. Sequenced material: peripheral blood. CDR3 nucleotides: TGTGCCAGCAGCTTAGGGCAAGGCGGGAGGGCCTCAGATACGCAGTATTTT. Residues: CASSLGQGGRASDTQYF.